This T cell receptor beta chain was captured in a study of blood T cell repertoires in COVID-19. Whole-study context: Both acute and convalescent COVID-19 samples were obtained from the United States, Italy and Spain.

Data came from immunoSEQ multiplex PCR; TCRdb stores just in-frame clones and leaves some out. The sample has about 78,000 clones, roughly 90% seen once. CDR1 and CDR2 (germline): SNHLY, FYNNEI. The CDR3 length is 15 residues. Trimming took off 6 bases at V and 7 bases at J, with 18 bases between the two ends. J is TRBJ1-4 and V is TRBV2; the D is unclear. The clonotype comes from a woman of 80 years or more with acute or convalescent COVID-19. Sequencing was performed on peripheral blood. CDR3 bases: TGTGCCAGCAGAGGACTAGCGGGAGGAGCTGAAAAACTGTTTTTT. Residues: CASRGLAGGAEKLFF.